The 29 T cell receptor beta chains below come from one sample, sequenced in a study of T-cell memory formation after mild COVID-19. TCRdb passed the 5' RACE reads through MiXCR, listing each CDR3 protein once. The data hold 550,000 to 600,000 distinct CDR3 sequences, with about 20% observed a single time. Input material: PBMCs or a T cell subset sorted from them (not recorded which). The source is an adult woman who had mild COVID-19 (a few samples of this study predate the infection). Cell type and time point are not known.

The sample holds a few counts of this clonotype. The V call is TRBV20-1, the J call TRBJ2-5; TRBD2 agrees at 9 bases. This CDR3 is built from 16 residues. J lost 2 bases, V lost 3 bases, and 10 bases had no gene match. Germline V gives CDR1 DFQATT, CDR2 SNEGSKA (reference sequence). The CDR3 loop reads CSASNGVAGEQETQYF. The CDR3 bases are TGCAGTGCTAGCAACGGGGTAGCGGGAGAACAAGAGACCCAGTACTTC.

The CDR3 spells CASSTDYPGQGIYGYTF. The CDR3 DNA sequence: TGCGCCAGCAGCACCGATTACCCCGGACAGGGGATCTATGGCTACACCTTC. The V call is TRBV5-1, the J call TRBJ1-2; 9 positions agree with TRBD1. The V and J ends lost 4 bases and 4 bases, in that order; junction bases with no gene match: 14. In germline, CDR1 is SGHRS, CDR2 YFSETQ. This CDR3 comprises 17 residues. Full variable domain (outside the CDR3, taken from reference TRBV5-1 and TRBJ1-2): KAGVTQTPRYLIKTRGQQVTLSCSPISGHRSVSWYQQTPGQGLQFLFEYFSETQRNKGNFPGRFSGRQFSNSRSEMNVSTLELGDSALYLCASSTDYPGQGIYGYTFGSGTRLTVV.

The chain carries TRBV12-3 or TRBV12-4 and TRBJ2-3, with TRBD1 identical over 7 bases. Unmatched junction bases numbered 11, after V lost 6 bases and J lost 2 bases. The CDR3 loop spans 16 amino acids. CDR3 protein: CASSLDREGDTDTQYF. CDR3 coding DNA: TGTGCCAGCAGCCTAGACAGGGAAGGAGACACAGATACGCAGTATTTT.

The chain has TRBV20-1 and TRBJ2-3; 7 nucleotides align to TRBD1. Trimming cost V 5 bases and J 9 bases; bases outside gene matches: 5. The CDR3 contains 11 residues. From germline, CDR1 is DFQATT and CDR2 SNEGSKA (reference sequence). The CDR3 loop is CSALTGITQYF. The CDR3 DNA sequence: TGCAGTGCTTTGACAGGGATAACGCAGTATTTT.

This clonotype was counted between two and nine times. This rearrangement joins TRBV2 to TRBJ1-4; D unclear. This CDR3 region has 14 residues. V was cut by 2 bases and J by 5 bases, with 9 bases left in between. Germline V lookup: CDR1 SNHLY, CDR2 FYNNEI. CDR3 loop: CASSESRKNEKLFF. The CDR3 bases are TGTGCCAGCAGTGAATCAAGGAAGAATGAAAAACTGTTTTTT.

The chain couples TRBV9 to TRBJ2-2, with D possibly matching TRBD2 (6 bases). Trimming cost V 3 bases and J 7 bases, with 10 bases left between them. CDR1 is SGDLS, CDR2 YYNGEE, per germline. The CDR3 totals 13 residues. As DNA, the CDR3 is TGTGCCAGCAGCGGACCTAGCGACGGGGAGCTGTTTTTT. Its protein product is CASSGPSDGELFF.

This clonotype was seen repeatedly, ten times or more. This chain links TRBV20-1 with TRBJ1-5; D not certain. Germline V gene lookup returns CDR1 DFQATT and CDR2 SNEGSKA (reference sequence). The CDR3 runs to 14 residues. V shed 1 base and J shed 7 bases, with 14 bases lying between them. The CDR3: CSARGPDLGQPQHF. The CDR3 DNA follows: TGCAGTGCTAGAGGCCCTGACCTGGGACAGCCCCAGCATTTT.

The chain is built from TRBV18 and TRBJ2-7, with D perhaps TRBD1 (5 bases). The V gene's germline CDR1 is KGHSH and CDR2 LQKENI. V was trimmed by 1 base and J by 6 bases, leaving 13 bases between them. The CDR3 runs 14 residues. This CDR3 reads CASSPLKDISEQYF. CDR3 nucleotide sequence: TGTGCCAGCTCACCACTTAAGGACATCTCCGAGCAGTACTTC.

The gene calls are TRBV5-6 and TRBJ1-1; the match to TRBD1 covers 9 bases. Germline V gene lookup returns CDR1 SGHDT and CDR2 YYEEEE. V shed 4 bases, J shed 4 bases, and the junction held 14 bases outside the gene matches. The CDR3 spans 17 residues. CDR3 protein: CASSGVTGGRVLTEAFF. The CDR3 nucleotides read TGTGCCAGCAGCGGCGTGACAGGGGGAAGAGTTCTCACTGAAGCTTTCTTT.

The table lists this clonotype with a few counts. The chain carries TRBV15 and TRBJ2-7; 9 nucleotides agree with TRBD1. Germline CDR1 is LNHNV and CDR2 is YYDKDF (reference sequence). This CDR3 comprises 15 residues. Trimming took 2 bases from V and 1 from J; bases not matched to a gene: 3. CDR3 nucleotides: TGTGCCACCAGCAGATCCGGGACAGGGTCCTACGAGCAGTACTTC. Translated, it gives CATSRSGTGSYEQYF.

The V call is TRBV5-1, the J call TRBJ2-7; the D gene could be TRBD1 or TRBD2 (5 bases each). Trimming pared 4 bases from V and 2 bases from J, leaving 13 bases between. Per the germline V gene, CDR1 is SGHRS and CDR2 is YFSETQ. There are 14 residues in the CDR3. CDR3 amino acids: CASSLRDGAYEQYF. The CDR3 DNA reads TGCGCCAGCAGCCTCCGGGACGGAGCCTACGAGCAGTACTTC.

The chain carries TRBV30 and TRBJ2-2; 7 bases align to TRBD1. CDR1 is GTSNPN, CDR2 SVGIG, per germline (reference sequence). The CDR3 has 15 amino acids. Germline trimming cut 4 bases from V and 5 bases from J; bases unmatched to any gene: 10. This chain's CDR3 is CAWKVGPGQTGELFF. For the CDR3, the DNA is TGTGCCTGGAAGGTTGGACCGGGACAGACCGGGGAGCTGTTTTTT.

This clonotype was seen more than once but under ten times. The chain links TRBV4-1 to TRBJ2-7; TRBD2 matches 7 bases. With V trimmed by 4 bases and J by 3 bases, 9 bases remained unmatched. From germline, CDR1 is MGHRA and CDR2 YSYEKL. The CDR3 totals 15 residues. CDR3 coding DNA: TGCGCCAGCAGCCGTAGAGCGGGAATGGGCTACGAGCAGTACTTC. This codes for CASSRRAGMGYEQYF.

This clonotype was found once. The chain uses TRBV19 and TRBJ1-1; D may be TRBD1 (5 bases). V was cut by 1 base and J by 1 base, with 10 bases left in between. Germline V gene data show CDR1 as LNHDA and CDR2 as SQIVND (reference sequence). The CDR3 is made up of 15 amino acids. The CDR3 DNA sequence: TGTGCCAGTAGTATAGCCGGGACGGCGAACACTGAAGCTTTCTTT. Translating it yields CASSIAGTANTEAFF.

This clonotype has just a few counts. V usage is TRBV12-3 or TRBV12-4 and J usage is TRBJ2-1, with 11 nucleotides matching TRBD1. The CDR3 extends over 12 amino acids. V shed 5 bases and J 15 bases; nucleotides not matched to a gene: 6. DNA of the CDR3: TGTGCCAGCAGTGCCGGGACAGGGGGAACGTTCTTC. It encodes CASSAGTGGTFF.

The chain links TRBV28 to TRBJ2-5; TRBD2 is a possible D gene (6 bases). Germline V gene lookup returns CDR1 MDHEN and CDR2 SYDVKM. V lost 5 bases and J lost 5, with 9 bases in between. This CDR3 is built from 12 residues. The CDR3 nucleotides are TGTGCCAGCAGTCGGGGGACGGAGACCCAGTACTTC. This sequence encodes CASSRGTETQYF.

This clonotype was detected only a few times. The V and J genes are TRBV3-1 and TRBJ1-1; 8 nucleotides match TRBD1. The V and J ends lost 1 base and 5 bases, in that order; junction bases with no gene match: 0. CDR1 and CDR2 from the germline V gene are LGHDT and YNNKEL (reference sequence). The CDR3 totals 13 residues. CDR3 DNA: TGTGCCAGCAGCCAAGGACAGGGGACTGAAGCTTTCTTT. The encoded protein is CASSQGQGTEAFF.

This clonotype was recorded at least ten times. The rearrangement links TRBV6-1 to TRBJ2-7; 7 bases map to TRBD2. With V trimmed by 8 bases and J by 6 bases, 7 bases remained unmatched. The CDR3 sequence is 12 residues long. CDR1 and CDR2 (germline): MNHNS, SASEGT. CDR3 residues: CASGRDYLEQYF. CDR3 bases: TGTGCCAGCGGCCGGGACTACCTCGAGCAGTACTTC.

This clonotype was seen a few times. V and J are TRBV29-1 and TRBJ1-1; tentative D call: TRBD1 (5 bases). The CDR3 spans 14 residues. Germline CDR1 SQVTM, CDR2 ANQGSEA. The germline V and J ends were trimmed by 3 bases and 4 bases, with 15 bases remaining between them. CDR3 DNA: TGCAGCGTTGAGACTCAGGGCTCCCCCACTGAAGCTTTCTTT. It yields the protein CSVETQGSPTEAFF.

The chain carries TRBV7-8 and TRBJ2-4; 9 bases are a match to TRBD2. The CDR3 has 16 amino acids. The germline V gene has CDR1 SGHVS and CDR2 FQNEAQ. The junction had 10 bases not matched to a gene; V was cut back by 5 bases and J by 5 bases. CDR3 region: CASSPLAGEYQNIQYF. DNA of the CDR3: TGTGCCAGCAGCCCTTTAGCGGGAGAGTACCAAAACATTCAGTACTTC.

The genes are TRBV3-1 and TRBJ2-2, with D uncertain. Trimming cost V 3 bases and J 4 bases, with 6 bases left between them. The CDR3 extends over 13 amino acids. Germline V gene data show CDR1 as LGHDT and CDR2 as YNNKEL (reference sequence). DNA of the CDR3: TGTGCCAGCAGCCATTTGCGCACCGGGGAGCTGTTTTTT. Its translation is CASSHLRTGELFF.

The J gene is TRBJ1-1, the V gene TRBV10-3; D might be TRBD1 (6 bases). Trimming removed 4 bases from V and 5 bases from J, with 17 bases in between. The CDR3 has 15 residues. Germline CDR1 reads ENHRY; CDR2 reads SYGVKD. CDR3 region: CAISGGAEGTTEAFF. The CDR3 bases are TGTGCCATCAGTGGGGGGGCAGAGGGGACGACTGAAGCTTTCTTT.

A single count supports this clonotype. The rearrangement uses TRBV7-9 and TRBJ2-1; 10 bases line up with TRBD2. The V and J ends lost 1 base and 2 bases, in that order; junction bases with no gene match: 5. Germline lookup yields CDR1 SEHNR and CDR2 FQNEAQ (reference sequence). The CDR3 covers 17 residues. CDR3 nucleotides: TGTGCCAGCAGCTTAGACCTAGCGGGAGTCGCCTACAATGAGCAGTTCTTC. It is translated as CASSLDLAGVAYNEQFF.

This clonotype was seen once. The CDR3 protein is CASSPREEKLFF. The CDR3 DNA is TGTGCCAGCAGTCCACGGGAGGAAAAACTGTTTTTT. This chain uses TRBV6-1 with TRBJ1-4, with D unresolved. The germline CDR1 and CDR2 sequences are MNHNS and SASEGT. This CDR3 has 12 amino acids. Trimming pared 5 bases from V and 8 bases from J, leaving 9 bases between.

As DNA, the CDR3 is TGCGCCAGCAGCCCGCTTCCGGACCCGCGGAAAACTGAAGCTTTCTTT. It codes for CASSPLPDPRKTEAFF. V and J are TRBV5-1 and TRBJ1-1; D gene unclear. The CDR3 consists of 16 residues. Germline CDR1 reads SGHRS; CDR2 reads YFSETQ. Trimming stripped 4 bases from V and 5 bases from J, with 21 bases between.

This clonotype was found a few times. The rearrangement joins TRBV30 to TRBJ2-7; possibly TRBD1 or TRBD2 for D (5 bases each). In germline, CDR1 is GTSNPN, CDR2 SVGIG (reference sequence). V lost 5 bases and J lost 5, with 10 bases in between. This CDR3 is built from 11 residues. The chain's CDR3 is CAWGTQNEQYF. For the CDR3, the DNA is TGTGCCTGGGGGACCCAGAACGAGCAGTACTTC.

The rearrangement uses TRBV6-1 and TRBJ1-1, with D unresolved. Per the germline V gene, CDR1 is MNHNS and CDR2 is SASEGT. V was pared by 2 bases and J by 1 base, with 11 bases between. There are 15 residues in the CDR3. The CDR3 reads CASSEPYEGNTEAFF. In DNA form, the CDR3 reads TGTGCCAGCAGTGAACCCTATGAGGGGAACACTGAAGCTTTCTTT.

In this sample, this clonotype turned up a few times. The chain joins TRBV29-1 to TRBJ2-6, with D possibly being TRBD1 (5 bases). The CDR3 consists of 16 residues. V gave up 2 bases and J gave up 1 base, with 12 bases separating them. Germline V gene sequence: CDR1 SQVTM, CDR2 ANQGSEA. This chain's CDR3 is CSVEKGSGSGANVLTF. The CDR3 DNA follows: TGCAGCGTTGAAAAAGGGTCAGGGTCTGGGGCCAACGTCCTGACTTTC. Drawing the rest from reference TRBV29-1 and TRBJ2-6, the complete variable domain is SAVISQKPSRDICQRGTSLTIQCQVDSQVTMMFWYRQQPGQSLTLIATANQGSEATYESGFVIDKFPISRPNLTFSTLTVSNMSPEDSSIYLCSVEKGSGSGANVLTFGAGSRLTVL.

The V gene is TRBV12-3 or TRBV12-4, the J gene TRBJ2-2; 10 bases fit TRBD2. The V and J ends lost 7 bases and 6 bases, in that order; junction bases with no gene match: 5. The CDR3 contains 14 residues. In DNA, the CDR3 is TGTGCCAGCACCCCAGGACTAGCGGCCGGGGAGCTGTTTTTT. Amino acids: CASTPGLAAGELFF.